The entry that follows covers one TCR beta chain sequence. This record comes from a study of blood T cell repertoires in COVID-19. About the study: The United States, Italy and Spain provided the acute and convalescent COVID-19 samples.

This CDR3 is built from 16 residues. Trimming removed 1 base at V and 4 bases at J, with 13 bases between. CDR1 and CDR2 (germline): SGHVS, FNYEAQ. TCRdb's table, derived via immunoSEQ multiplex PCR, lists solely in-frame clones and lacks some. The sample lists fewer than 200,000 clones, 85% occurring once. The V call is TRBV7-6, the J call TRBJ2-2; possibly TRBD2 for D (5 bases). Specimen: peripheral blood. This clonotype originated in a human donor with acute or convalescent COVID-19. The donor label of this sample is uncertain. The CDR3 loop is CASSLVTTDSTGELFF. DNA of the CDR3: TGTGCCAGCAGCTTAGTGACTACCGATTCCACCGGGGAGCTGTTTTTT. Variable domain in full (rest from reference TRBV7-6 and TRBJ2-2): GAGVSQSPRYKVTKRGQDVALRCDPISGHVSLYWYRQALGQGPEFLTYFNYEAQQDKSGLPNDRFSAERPEGSISTLTIQRTEQRDSAMYRCASSLVTTDSTGELFFGEGSRLTVL.